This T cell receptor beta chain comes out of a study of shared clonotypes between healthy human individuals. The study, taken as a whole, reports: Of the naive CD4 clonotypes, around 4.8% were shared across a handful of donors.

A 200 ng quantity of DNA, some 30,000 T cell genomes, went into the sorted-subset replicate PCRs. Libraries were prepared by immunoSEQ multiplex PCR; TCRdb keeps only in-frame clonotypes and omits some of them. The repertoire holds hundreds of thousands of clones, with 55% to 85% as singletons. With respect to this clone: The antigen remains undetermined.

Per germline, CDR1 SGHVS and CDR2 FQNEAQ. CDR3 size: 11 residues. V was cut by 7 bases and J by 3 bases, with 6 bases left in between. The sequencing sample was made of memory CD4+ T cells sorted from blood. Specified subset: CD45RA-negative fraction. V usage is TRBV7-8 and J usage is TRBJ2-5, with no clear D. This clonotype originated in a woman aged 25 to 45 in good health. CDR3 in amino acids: CASTKEETQYF. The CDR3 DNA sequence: TGTGCCAGCACCAAAGAAGAGACCCAGTACTTC.